This passage covers 8 T cell receptor beta chains from one sample sequenced in a study of blood T cell repertoires in COVID-19 (dated by TCRdb to about 2020). The library was prepared using the immunoSEQ multiplex PCR assay. Here the immuneACCESS table is served through TCRdb, limited to in-frame sequences with V and J called. Missing clones are a known gap in these copies; in checked studies unresolved V genes cover under half, and the rest lacks a known reason. This sample has approximately 170,000 clones in its table, and roughly 85% of those were observed once. Jointly, the top ten make up 10% of the sample. Sequenced material: peripheral blood. The source is a woman older than 75 with active or convalescent COVID-19.

This chain connects TRBV9 to TRBJ1-3, with D possibly matching TRBD1 (6 bases). Germline V lookup: CDR1 SGDLS, CDR2 YYNGEE. Trimming left V 3 bases short and J 0 bases short, with 7 bases between. The length of the CDR3 is 14 residues. The chain's CDR3 is CASSEQGSGNTIYF. The CDR3, as DNA: TGTGCCAGCAGCGAACAGGGCTCTGGAAACACCATATATTTT.

In this sample, this clone turned up a few times. This chain links TRBV5-1 with TRBJ2-5; 7 bases map to TRBD1. V trimming: 7 bases; J trimming: 5 bases; junction bases outside the gene matches: 8. The CDR3 has 13 residues. Germline-derived CDR1 and CDR2 are SGHRS and YFSETQ. The CDR3 region is CASSGQDGETQYF. Here the CDR3 DNA reads TGCGCCAGCTCCGGACAGGATGGGGAGACCCAGTACTTC.

V and J are TRBV5-1 and TRBJ2-3; 10 bases align to TRBD2. The CDR3 extends over 15 amino acids. In germline, CDR1 is SGHRS, CDR2 YFSETQ. Trimming removed 1 base from V and 1 base from J; junction bases left unmatched: 0. The CDR3 loop reads CASSLTSGGTDTQYF. The DNA of the CDR3 is TGCGCCAGCAGCTTGACTAGCGGGGGCACAGATACGCAGTATTTT.

The J gene is TRBJ1-1, the V gene TRBV18; 8 positions match TRBD1. J was trimmed by 1 base and V by 2 bases; bases with no gene match: 6. Germline CDR1 is KGHSH and CDR2 is LQKENI. The CDR3 sequence is 16 residues long. The CDR3 bases are TGTGCCAGCTCACCAACGACAGGGGCTCCGAACACTGAAGCTTTCTTT. Translating it yields CASSPTTGAPNTEAFF. Variable domain in full (rest from reference TRBV18 and TRBJ1-1): NAGVMQNPRHLVRRRGQEARLRCSPMKGHSHVYWYRQLPEEGLKFMVYLQKENIIDESGMPKERFSAEFPKEGPSILRIQQVVRGDSAAYFCASSPTTGAPNTEAFFGQGTRLTVV.

J is TRBJ1-3 and V is TRBV12-3 or TRBV12-4; no clear D. V was trimmed by 6 bases and J by 7 bases, leaving 10 bases between them. The CDR3 is 12 residues long. The CDR3 reads CASSVPRNTIYF. The CDR3 coding sequence is TGTGCCAGCAGCGTCCCGCGTAACACCATATATTTT.

The sample holds one count of this clone. The J gene is TRBJ1-5, the V gene TRBV4-1; no reliable D call. Looked up from germline, CDR1 is MGHRA and CDR2 is YSYEKL. V lost 3 bases to trimming and J lost 5 bases, with 11 bases between them. The CDR3 length is 14 residues. The CDR3 region is CASSQWEADQPQHF. For the CDR3, the DNA is TGCGCCAGCAGCCAGTGGGAGGCAGATCAGCCCCAGCATTTT.

The chain couples TRBV11-3 to TRBJ2-6, with 7 bases lining up with TRBD1. The length of the CDR3 is 16 residues. Unmatched junction bases numbered 2, after V lost 1 base and J lost 2 bases. Germline values: CDR1 SGHNT, CDR2 YENEEA. CDR3 in DNA: TGTGCCAGCAGCTTAGCTACAGGGGCTGGGGCCAACGTCCTGACTTTC. It codes for CASSLATGAGANVLTF.

This clone has more than one count but fewer than ten. This sequence joins TRBV2 and TRBJ1-4; D remains ambiguous. V lost 2 bases and J lost 7, with 11 bases in between. The CDR3 contains 14 residues. The germline V gene encodes CDR1 SNHLY and CDR2 FYNNEI. The CDR3 loop reads CASSERSPGEKLFF. CDR3 DNA sequence: TGTGCCAGCAGTGAAAGGAGTCCGGGTGAAAAACTGTTTTTT.